This T cell receptor (beta chain) is from a study of blood T cell repertoires in COVID-19. Study-wide background: COVID-19 samples, acute and convalescent, were from the United States, Italy and Spain. T cells, B-cell-depleted T cells, or PBMCs supplied cDNA or gDNA.

As handled by the study authors: Nucleated cell number was recorded as an estimate derived from reference gene primer amplification. Produced via immunoSEQ multiplex PCR; TCRdb's table is partial and in-frame only. V, J and clone size derive from that table, while D and trimming were established from the DNA sequence. The data hold 250,000 to 300,000 clones, with roughly nine tenths observed a single time. The CDR3 runs to 15 residues. Losses at the gene ends were 5 bases for V and 4 bases for J; bases not matched to a gene: 3. Germline CDR1 reads SGHNT; CDR2 reads YENEEA. Patients of the Seattle cohort, enrolled during active infection, were followed longitudinally.

J is TRBJ2-3 and V is TRBV11-3; TRBD2 agrees at 13 bases. The receptor was isolated from a young woman with COVID-19, enrolled during active disease. Sequences were obtained from peripheral blood. In DNA, the CDR3 is TGTGCCAGCAGCCAACTAGCGGGGGGGCCAGATACGCAGTATTTT. This sequence encodes CASSQLAGGPDTQYF.